The T cell receptor beta chain described here comes from a study of monozygotic twins with inflammatory bowel disease. Each sample's cDNA came from eight separate reactions. Reprocessing the 5' RACE reads, TCRdb reports a single entry for every CDR3 protein and omits DNA. The repertoire shows some 330,000 distinct CDR3 sequences; the top ten hold roughly 5.3%. From germline, CDR1 is SGHTA and CDR2 FQGNSA. This CDR3 spans 13 amino acids. The sequencing sample was made of blood. This TCR came from a human donor with ulcerative colitis or Crohn's disease, or a healthy co-twin of an affected twin (not recorded which). The gene calls are TRBV7-2 and TRBJ2-7. CDR3 residues: CASRETWDYEQYF. Looking up the rest from reference TRBV7-2 and TRBJ2-7 gives the full variable domain: GAGVSQSPSNKVTEKGKDVELRCDPISGHTALYWYRQSLGQGLEFLIYFQGNSAPDKSGLPSDRFSAERTGGSVSTLTIQRTQQEDSAVYLCASRETWDYEQYFGPGTRLTVT.